This T cell receptor (beta chain) was captured by sequencing in a study of T cell changes during pregnancy in multiple sclerosis. The data were produced by immunoSEQ multiplex PCR, yet TCRdb's version contains in-frame clones alone and is incomplete. This table has about 47,000 clones, around 87% appearing once. The CDR3 has 14 residues. The germline V gene encodes CDR1 MGHRA and CDR2 YSYEKL. V lost 5 bases and J lost 2, with 9 bases in between. The rearrangement joins TRBV4-1 to TRBJ2-2; maybe TRBD2 (5 bases). The material was CD8+ T cells from peripheral blood mononuclear cells, obtained in the second trimester of pregnancy. The sequence was obtained from a female donor with multiple sclerosis, enrolled in a pregnancy study. Here the CDR3 DNA reads TGCGCCAGCAGCTTCGGGGAAAACACCGGGGAGCTGTTTTTT. Protein: CASSFGENTGELFF.